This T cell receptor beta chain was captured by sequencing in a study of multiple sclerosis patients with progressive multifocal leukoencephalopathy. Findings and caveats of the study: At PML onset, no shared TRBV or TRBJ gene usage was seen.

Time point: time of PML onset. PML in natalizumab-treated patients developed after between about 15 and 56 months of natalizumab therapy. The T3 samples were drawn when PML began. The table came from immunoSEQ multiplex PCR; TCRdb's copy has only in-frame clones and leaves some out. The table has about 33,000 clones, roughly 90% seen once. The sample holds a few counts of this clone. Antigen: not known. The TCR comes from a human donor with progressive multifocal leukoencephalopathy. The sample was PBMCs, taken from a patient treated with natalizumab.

CDR3 protein: CASSLVPGHDEKLFF. CDR3 sequence (DNA): TGTGCCAGCAGCCTTGTCCCGGGACACGATGAAAAACTGTTTTTT. J is TRBJ1-4 and V is TRBV7-2; weak D call: TRBD1 (6 bases). Germline loops: CDR1 SGHTA, CDR2 FQGNSA. Trimming removed 5 bases from V and 6 bases from J, with 16 bases in between. This CDR3 has 15 amino acids.